Reported below is one TCR beta chain. The sample's time point: pretreatment peripheral blood. These data belong to a study of PD-L1 blockade in urothelial cancer. The protocol was immunoSEQ multiplex PCR, while the TCRdb copy is restricted to in-frame clones and leaves out a portion. The sample lists 70,000 to 95,000 clones; over 80% were seen once. This specimen consisted of PBMCs, obtained around atezolizumab (anti-PD-L1) treatment. The TCR originated in a man in his 60s with urothelial cancer.

The CDR3: CASSLFGGLNEKLFF. Written as DNA, the CDR3 is TGTGCCAGCAGCTTGTTCGGCGGGCTGAATGAAAAACTGTTTTTT. The rearrangement links TRBV5-4 to TRBJ1-4; no reliable D call. V lost 1 base and J lost 5, with 12 bases in between. Germline V CDR1 and CDR2: SGHNT, YYREEE (reference sequence). The CDR3 runs 15 residues.